The 4 T cell receptor beta chains below were found in one sample sequenced in a study of blood T cells in healthy people across ages. Alongside a J-beta primer mix, a sample-barcoded 5' primer served in a second PCR lasting roughly 6 to 12 cycles. TCRdb re-derived calls from the 5' RACE reads in MiXCR, one entry per CDR3 protein. The sample holds approximately 800,000 distinct CDR3 sequences; 46% are singletons and the top ten take 15% to 20%. Sequencing was done on a sample of blood. The receptors were gathered from a man aged 80 or over in good health.

The chain recombines TRBV25-1 with TRBJ2-3; D gene unclear. This CDR3 is built from 14 residues. V was trimmed by 5 bases and J by 4 bases, leaving 13 bases between them. Germline values: CDR1 MGHDK, CDR2 SYGVNS. DNA for the CDR3: TGTGCCAGCAGTAGCCTTCAGAGAGCAGATACGCAGTATTTT. Residues: CASSSLQRADTQYF.

The chain uses TRBV29-1 and TRBJ2-1; TRBD2 matches at 11 bases. V shed 3 bases and J 7 bases; nucleotides not matched to a gene: 5. CDR3 length equals 14 residues. The germline V gene has CDR1 SQVTM and CDR2 ANQGSEA. The CDR3 DNA sequence: TGCAGCGTTGATACTAGCGGGAGTACAAATGAGCAGTTCTTC. Amino acids: CSVDTSGSTNEQFF.

The J gene is TRBJ1-1, the V gene TRBV30; D is undetermined. Germline CDR1 GTSNPN, CDR2 SVGIG (reference sequence). The CDR3 consists of 12 residues. The germline V and J ends were trimmed by 4 bases and 0 bases, with 6 bases remaining between them. CDR3 DNA: TGTGCCTGGATTTCCATGAACACTGAAGCTTTCTTT. Translation: CAWISMNTEAFF. The whole variable domain, remainder taken from reference TRBV30 and TRBJ1-1, is SQTIHQWPATLVQPVGSPLSLECTVEGTSNPNLYWYRQAAGRGLQLLFYSVGIGQISSEVPQNLSASRPQDRQFILSSKKLLLSDSGFYLCAWISMNTEAFFGQGTRLTVV.

This clonotype turned up a few times. The chain combines TRBV24-1 with TRBJ2-7; the D gene could be TRBD1 or TRBD2 (6 bases each). The CDR3 contains 13 residues. With 5 bases removed from V and 7 bases from J, the gap between germline ends came to 14 bases. Germline CDR1 and CDR2: KGHDR and SFDVKD. CDR3: CATSGGAWDEQYF. The CDR3 coding sequence is TGTGCCACCAGTGGGGGGGCCTGGGATGAGCAGTACTTC.